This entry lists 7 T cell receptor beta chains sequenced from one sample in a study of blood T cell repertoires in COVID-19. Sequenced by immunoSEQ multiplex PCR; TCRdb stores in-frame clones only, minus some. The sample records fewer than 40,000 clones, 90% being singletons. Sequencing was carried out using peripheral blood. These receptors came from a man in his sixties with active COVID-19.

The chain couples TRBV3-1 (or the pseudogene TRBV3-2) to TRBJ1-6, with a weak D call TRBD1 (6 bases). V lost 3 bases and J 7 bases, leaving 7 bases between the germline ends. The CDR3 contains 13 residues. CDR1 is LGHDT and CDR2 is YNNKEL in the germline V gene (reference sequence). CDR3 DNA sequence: TGTGCCAGCAGCCACGACAGGAATTCACCCCTCCACTTT. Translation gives CASSHDRNSPLHF.

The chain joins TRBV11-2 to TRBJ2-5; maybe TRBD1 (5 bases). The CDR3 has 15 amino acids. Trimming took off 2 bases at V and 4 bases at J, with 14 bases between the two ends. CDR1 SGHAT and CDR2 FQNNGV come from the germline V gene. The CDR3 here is CASSLSGRQGETQYF. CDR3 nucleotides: TGTGCCAGCAGCTTATCGGGCCGCCAGGGAGAGACCCAGTACTTC.

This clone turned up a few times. The CDR3 DNA follows: TGCGCCAGCAGCCAAGAGGCAGGGGGATCGGCCCAGCATTTT. Translation: CASSQEAGGSAQHF. The V and J genes are TRBV4-1 and TRBJ1-5, with TRBD1 matching over 7 bases. Per the germline V gene, CDR1 is MGHRA and CDR2 is YSYEKL. V gave up 0 bases and J gave up 11 bases; unmatched junction bases: 7. This CDR3 has 14 amino acids.

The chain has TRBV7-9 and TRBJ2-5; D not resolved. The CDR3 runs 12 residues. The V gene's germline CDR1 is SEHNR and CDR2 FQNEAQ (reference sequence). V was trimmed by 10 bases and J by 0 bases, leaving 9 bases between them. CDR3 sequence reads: CATQWYQETQYF. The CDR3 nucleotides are TGTGCCACGCAGTGGTACCAAGAGACCCAGTACTTC.

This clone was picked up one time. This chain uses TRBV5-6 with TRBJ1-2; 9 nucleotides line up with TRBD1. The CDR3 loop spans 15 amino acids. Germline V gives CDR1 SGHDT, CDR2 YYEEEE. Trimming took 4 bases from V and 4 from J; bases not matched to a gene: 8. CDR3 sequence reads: CASSLPGTGTYGYTF. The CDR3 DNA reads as TGTGCCAGCAGCCTACCGGGGACAGGGACCTATGGCTACACCTTC.

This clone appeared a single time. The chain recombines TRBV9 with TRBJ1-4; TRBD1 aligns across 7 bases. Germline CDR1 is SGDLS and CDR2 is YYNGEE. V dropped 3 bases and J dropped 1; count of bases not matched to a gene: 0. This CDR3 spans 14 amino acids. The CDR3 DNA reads TGTGCCAGCAGCGGGACAGGAACTAATGAAAAACTGTTTTTT. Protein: CASSGTGTNEKLFF.

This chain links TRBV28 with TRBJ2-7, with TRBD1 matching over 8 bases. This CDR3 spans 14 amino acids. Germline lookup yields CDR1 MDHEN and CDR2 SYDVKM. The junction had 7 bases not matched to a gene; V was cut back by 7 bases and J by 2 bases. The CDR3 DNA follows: TGTGCCAGCACCTCGGGGACAGGAGCCTACGAGCAGTACTTC. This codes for CASTSGTGAYEQYF.